This section outlines one T cell receptor (beta chain) sequence together with its context. As yet, its antigen is unknown. In making TCR cDNA, 5'RACE template switching added a universal primer site and UMIs to it. TCRdb reprocessed the 5' RACE reads via MiXCR and lists one record per CDR3 protein. The repertoire consists of hundreds of thousands of distinct CDR3 sequences, with 15% to 20% occurring once and the leading ten covering around an eighth. The data were obtained in a study of T cells after yellow fever vaccination. Overall study results and limits: FACS-sorted repertoires might harbor abundant contaminating clonotypes from the bulk population. Although the secondary response was weaker, it peaked faster, at day 5 versus 15. Subsequent booster samples again held most clones from primary vaccination (96% CD4, over 80% CD8).

With 5 bases removed from V and 1 base from J, the gap between germline ends came to 13 bases. The CDR3 length is 15 residues. CDR1 and CDR2 (germline): SGHRS, YFSETQ. This receptor was obtained from a man aged 30 to 39 who received the YFV17D yellow fever vaccine. The source material was PBMCs, sampled 15 days after the yellow fever booster vaccination. The V call is TRBV5-1, the J call TRBJ2-1; D may correspond to TRBD1 or TRBD2 (5 bases each). DNA for the CDR3: TGCGCCAGCAGACCATCCGGGACGTCCTACAATGAGCAGTTCTTC. Amino acid sequence: CASRPSGTSYNEQFF.